This TCR beta chain appears in the sequencing data of a study of naive and memory T cell subsets. This CDR3 is built from 13 residues. Trimming removed 0 bases from V and 4 bases from J, with 9 bases in between. The germline CDR1 and CDR2 sequences are DFQATT and SNEGSKA (reference sequence). RNA was extracted from 2 to 3 ml of whole blood of healthy adults. Cells were not sorted; total RNA input targeted about 1 to 1000 ng. This clonotype was recorded at least ten times. Reverse transcription of blood and skin TCR RNA was primed at alpha and beta constant regions. Ligated cDNA underwent four rounds of PCR with nested alpha and beta constant region primers and SP2. One entry per CDR3 protein results from TCRdb running MiXCR on the 5' RACE reads. The data show tens of thousands of distinct CDR3 sequences, approximately 20% seen once.

This receptor was obtained from a female donor in good health. J is TRBJ1-2 and V is TRBV20-1, with D unresolved. The CDR3 DNA reads TGCAGTGCTAGAGATCCAGGTAGCTATGGCTACACCTTC. Amino acid sequence: CSARDPGSYGYTF.